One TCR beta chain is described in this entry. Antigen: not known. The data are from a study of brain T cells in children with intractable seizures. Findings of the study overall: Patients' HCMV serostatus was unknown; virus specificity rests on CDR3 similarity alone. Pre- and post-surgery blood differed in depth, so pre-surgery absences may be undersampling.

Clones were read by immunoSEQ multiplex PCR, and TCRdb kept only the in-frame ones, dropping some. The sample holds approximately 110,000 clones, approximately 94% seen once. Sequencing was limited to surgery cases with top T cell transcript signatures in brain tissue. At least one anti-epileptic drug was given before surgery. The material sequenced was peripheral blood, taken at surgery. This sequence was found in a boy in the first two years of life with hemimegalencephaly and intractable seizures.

The CDR3 spells CSGGIGAGTEAFF. The CDR3 region has the DNA TGCAGCGGCGGCATCGGGGCAGGCACTGAAGCTTTCTTT. The chain combines TRBV29-1 with TRBJ1-1; D perhaps matches TRBD1 (5 bases). The germline V gene has CDR1 SQVTM and CDR2 ANQGSEA. V lost 7 bases to trimming and J lost 4 bases, with 16 bases between them. The CDR3 consists of 13 residues.